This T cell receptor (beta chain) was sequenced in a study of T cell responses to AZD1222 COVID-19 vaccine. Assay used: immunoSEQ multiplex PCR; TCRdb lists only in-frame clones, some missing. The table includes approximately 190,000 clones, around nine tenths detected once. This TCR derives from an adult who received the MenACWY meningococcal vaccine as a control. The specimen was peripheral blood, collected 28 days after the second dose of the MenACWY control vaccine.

The CDR3 sequence: CASSPGGQHTEAFF. Here the CDR3 DNA reads TGTGCCAGCAGCCCCGGGGGTCAACACACTGAAGCTTTCTTT. The chain joins TRBV7-9 to TRBJ1-1; tentative D call: TRBD1 (5 bases). CDR1 is SEHNR and CDR2 is FQNEAQ in the germline V gene (reference sequence). Deletions cut 5 bases from V and 3 bases from J, with 13 bases between. The CDR3 is made up of 14 amino acids.